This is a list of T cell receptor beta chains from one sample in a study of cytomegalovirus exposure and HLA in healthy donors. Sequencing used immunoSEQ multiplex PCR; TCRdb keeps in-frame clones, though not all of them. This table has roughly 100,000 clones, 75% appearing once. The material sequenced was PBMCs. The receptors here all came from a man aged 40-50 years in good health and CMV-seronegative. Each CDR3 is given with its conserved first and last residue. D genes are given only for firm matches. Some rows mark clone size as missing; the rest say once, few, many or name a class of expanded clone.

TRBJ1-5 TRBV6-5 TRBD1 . CASSYSNRGGQPQHF TGTGCCAGCAGTTACTCGAACAGGGGTGGGCAGCCCCAGCATTTT
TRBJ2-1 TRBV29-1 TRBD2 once CSVQAGDWDEQFF TGCAGCGTTCAAGCGGGAGATTGGGATGAGCAGTTCTTC
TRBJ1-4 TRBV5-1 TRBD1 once CASSLTGGEKLFF TGCGCCAGCAGCTTGACAGGGGGTGAAAAACTGTTTTTT
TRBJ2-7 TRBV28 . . CASSSTYEQYF TGTGCCAGCAGTTCTACCTACGAGCAGTACTTC
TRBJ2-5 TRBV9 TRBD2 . CASSVEGSSGGRETQYF TGTGCCAGCAGCGTAGAAGGGTCTAGCGGGGGGAGAGAGACCCAGTACTTC
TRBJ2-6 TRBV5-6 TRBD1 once CASSQRTGSGANVLTF TGTGCCAGCAGCCAAAGGACAGGGTCCGGGGCCAACGTCCTGACTTTC
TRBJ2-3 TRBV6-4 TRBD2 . CASSELAGDLRADTQYF TGTGCCAGCAGTGAGTTAGCGGGGGACTTAAGGGCAGATACGCAGTATTTT
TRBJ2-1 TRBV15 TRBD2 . CATSSWEASGSYNEQFF TGTGCCACCAGCAGCTGGGAGGCTAGCGGCTCCTACAATGAGCAGTTCTTC
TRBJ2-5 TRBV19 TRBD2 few CASRVSGSQTQYF TGTGCCAGTAGGGTTAGCGGGAGTCAGACCCAGTACTTC
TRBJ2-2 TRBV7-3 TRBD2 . CASSSPPGLAGWRTGELFF TGTGCCAGCAGCTCCCCTCCGGGACTAGCGGGGTGGCGCACCGGGGAGCTGTTTTTT
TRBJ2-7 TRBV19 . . CASSIREGYEQYF TGTGCCAGTAGTATACGTGAGGGCTACGAGCAGTACTTC
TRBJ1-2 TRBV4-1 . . CASSPPVEGPGGYTF TGCGCCAGCAGCCCCCCAGTCGAGGGCCCGGGTGGCTACACCTTC
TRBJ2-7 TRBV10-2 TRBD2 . CATRSGRSSYEQYF TGCGCCACCCGGAGCGGGAGGTCTTCCTACGAGCAGTACTTC
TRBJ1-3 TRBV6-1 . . CATRHSSGNTIYF TGTGCCACCCGACACAGCTCTGGAAACACCATATATTTT
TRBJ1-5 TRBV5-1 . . CASSPGESGERQPQHF TGCGCCAGCAGCCCCGGGGAGTCGGGGGAGCGTCAGCCCCAGCATTTT
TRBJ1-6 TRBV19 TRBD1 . CASRDDRDSPLHF TGTGCCAGTAGGGATGACAGGGATTCACCCCTCCACTTT
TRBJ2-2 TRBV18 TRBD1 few CASSPLETGIYTGELFF TGTGCCAGCTCACCGCTAGAGACAGGGATATACACCGGGGAGCTGTTTTTT
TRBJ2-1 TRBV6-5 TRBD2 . CASATSGRRNEQFF TGTGCCAGCGCAACTAGCGGGAGAAGAAATGAGCAGTTCTTC
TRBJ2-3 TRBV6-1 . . CASLLGGAGTDTQYF TGTGCCAGCCTCCTGGGGGGGGCAGGCACAGATACGCAGTATTTT
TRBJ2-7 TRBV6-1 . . CASSDTGSVEQYF TGTGCCAGCAGTGATACCGGGTCCGTCGAGCAGTACTTC
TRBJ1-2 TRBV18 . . CASSPRGGPNYGYTF TGTGCCAGCTCACCAAGAGGGGGACCTAACTATGGCTACACCTTC
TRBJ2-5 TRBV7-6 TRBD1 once CASSLTGDRETQYF TGTGCCAGCAGCTTGACAGGGGATAGGGAGACCCAGTACTTC
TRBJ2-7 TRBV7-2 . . CASSLQYEQYF TGTGCCAGCAGCTTACAGTACGAGCAGTACTTC
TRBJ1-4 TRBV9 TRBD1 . CASSVGIGGTTNEKLFF TGTGCCAGCAGCGTAGGGATAGGGGGCACGACTAATGAAAAACTGTTTTTT
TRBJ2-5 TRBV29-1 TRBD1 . CSAQTGGQETQYF TGCAGCGCTCAGACAGGGGGTCAAGAGACCCAGTACTTC
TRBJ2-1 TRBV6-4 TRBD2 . CASSGLAGDYNEQFF TGTGCCAGCAGTGGACTAGCGGGAGATTACAATGAGCAGTTCTTC
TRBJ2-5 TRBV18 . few CASSPFRQETQYF TGTGCCAGCTCACCCTTCAGACAAGAGACCCAGTACTTC
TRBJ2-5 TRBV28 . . CASSSTGTQETQYF TGTGCCAGCAGTTCTACAGGGACACAAGAGACCCAGTACTTC
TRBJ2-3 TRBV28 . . CASTKNTYYSDTQYF TGTGCCAGCACCAAAAACACATACTATTCCGATACGCAGTATTTT
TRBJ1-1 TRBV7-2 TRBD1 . CASNDRGNTEAFF TGTGCCAGCAACGACAGGGGGAACACTGAAGCTTTCTTT
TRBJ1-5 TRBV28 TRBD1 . CASSITGESNQPQHF TGTGCCAGCAGTATTACAGGGGAGAGCAATCAGCCCCAGCATTTT
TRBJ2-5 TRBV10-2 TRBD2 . CASRTGRAGETQYF TGCGCCAGCAGAACCGGGAGGGCTGGGGAGACCCAGTACTTC
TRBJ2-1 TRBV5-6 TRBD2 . CASSESWASGNEQFF TGTGCCAGCAGCGAATCCTGGGCTAGCGGAAATGAGCAGTTCTTC
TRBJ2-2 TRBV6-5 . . CASSSTTGELFF TGTGCCAGCAGTTCAACTACCGGGGAGCTGTTTTTT
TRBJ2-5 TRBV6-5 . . CASRQAGETQYF TGTGCCAGCAGACAAGCAGGCGAGACCCAGTACTTC